This T cell receptor beta chain stems from a study of T-cell reconstitution after alpha-beta-depleted transplantation in children. This clonotype was recorded at least ten times. Molecular barcoding with unique molecular identifiers was used for the TCRbeta library. TCRdb used MiXCR to reprocess the PCR reads, holding one entry per CDR3 protein. The sample shows about half a million distinct CDR3 sequences, approximately 12% of them seen only once. The receptor was isolated from a human donor who donated a stem cell graft to a child with combined immunodeficiency. The sample in question was PBMCs from the stem cell graft donor, obtained from the stem cell graft.

CDR3 amino acids: CASSPSRLSSSYEQYF. CDR3 bases: TGTGCCAGCAGTCCCTCGCGCCTCTCGAGCTCCTACGAGCAGTACTTC. J is TRBJ2-7 and V is TRBV12-3 or TRBV12-4; D not certain. The V and J ends lost 5 bases and 0 bases respectively, with 17 bases between them. The CDR3 extends over 16 amino acids.